The 10 T cell receptor beta chains presented below share a single source sample, sequenced in a study of blood T cell repertoires in COVID-19. Sequenced by immunoSEQ multiplex PCR; TCRdb stores in-frame clones only, minus some. The sample gives about 85,000 clones, around 91% of which show up once; roughly 4% is in the top ten. The sample was peripheral blood. These receptors all come from a woman aged 80 or over with active or convalescent COVID-19.

The rearrangement joins TRBV18 to TRBJ2-7; tentatively, D is TRBD1 (5 bases). The CDR3 covers 11 residues. CDR1 and CDR2 (germline): KGHSH, LQKENI. V was pared by 3 bases and J by 6 bases, with 6 bases between. CDR3 DNA sequence: TGTGCCAGCTCACCTGGGGCCGAGCAGTACTTC. Protein sequence: CASSPGAEQYF.

V usage is TRBV28 and J usage is TRBJ1-2; D unresolved. The CDR3 totals 11 residues. CDR1 MDHEN and CDR2 SYDVKM come from the germline V gene. Trimming removed 3 bases from V and 8 bases from J, with 7 bases in between. The CDR3 nucleotides are TGTGCCAGCAGTTTGGCGGGAGGCTACACCTTC. This codes for CASSLAGGYTF.

The chain employs TRBV30 and TRBJ2-7; D remains unclear. The CDR3 loop spans 11 amino acids. The germline CDR1 and CDR2 sequences are GTSNPN and SVGIG (reference sequence). V lost 2 bases and J 2 bases, leaving 4 bases between the germline ends. The CDR3: CAWSQTYEQYF. The CDR3 bases are TGTGCCTGGAGTCAGACCTACGAGCAGTACTTC.

The chain combines TRBV5-6 with TRBJ1-6; possibly TRBD1 for D (6 bases). This CDR3 is built from 15 residues. Between the trimmed V and J ends, which lost 4 bases and 8 bases, there was a span of 16 bases. The germline CDR1 and CDR2 sequences are SGHDT and YYEEEE. CDR3 amino acids: CASSRPGDFHSPLHF. In nucleotides, the CDR3 is TGTGCCAGCAGCCGCCCAGGGGATTTTCATTCACCCCTCCACTTT.

The J gene is TRBJ2-7, the V gene TRBV27; D might be TRBD1 (6 bases). Trimming left V 4 bases short and J 0 bases short, with 13 bases between. The CDR3 loop spans 15 amino acids. CDR1 and CDR2 (germline): MNHEY, SMNVEV (reference sequence). The DNA for the CDR3 is TGTGCCAGCAGTTGGGAGCAGGGGTCCTCCTACGAGCAGTACTTC. Its translation: CASSWEQGSSYEQYF.

J is TRBJ2-7 and V is TRBV10-1; D perhaps matches TRBD2 (5 bases). Germline CDR1 WNHNN, CDR2 SYGVQD (reference sequence). V dropped 3 bases and J dropped 0 bases, with 18 bases sitting between them. The length of the CDR3 is 17 residues. CDR3 in amino acids: CASSDGGGRVPSYEQYF. CDR3 nucleotide sequence: TGCGCCAGCAGTGACGGCGGCGGGCGGGTACCCTCCTACGAGCAGTACTTC.

This chain connects TRBV7-2 to TRBJ2-1, with 10 bases aligning to TRBD2. Germline CDR1 SGHTA, CDR2 FQGNSA. The CDR3 length is 14 residues. V lost 5 bases, J lost 7 bases, and 5 bases stayed unmatched. CDR3 sequence reads: CASSPSTSGNEQFF. In nucleotides, the CDR3 is TGTGCCAGCAGCCCCTCGACTAGCGGGAATGAGCAGTTCTTC.

As to this clone: The sample contains more than one DNA sequence encoding this CDR3. The rearrangement links TRBV7-9 to TRBJ1-5; unclear D gene. CDR3 length equals 15 residues. With 5 bases removed from V and 1 base from J, the gap between germline ends came to 12 bases. CDR1 is SEHNR and CDR2 is FQNEAQ in the germline V gene (reference sequence). The CDR3, as DNA: TGTGCCAGCAGCCTGGAGGGTGACAGCAATCAGCCCCAGCATTTT. Protein product: CASSLEGDSNQPQHF.

This clone was observed once. The chain has TRBV6-6 and TRBJ2-1; 7 bases align to TRBD2. V shed 0 bases and J 8 bases; nucleotides not matched to a gene: 10. From germline, CDR1 is MNHNY and CDR2 SVGAGI (reference sequence). CDR3 length: 16 amino acids. The CDR3 DNA reads as TGTGCCAGCAGTTACTCGAGAGGGAGGGGAGTCGATGAGCAGTTCTTC. It translates to CASSYSRGRGVDEQFF.

Note on this clone: Other DNA variants within this sample encode the same CDR3. The chain employs TRBV19 and TRBJ1-1; 9 bases align to TRBD1. This CDR3 region has 13 residues. The germline V gene encodes CDR1 LNHDA and CDR2 SQIVND (reference sequence). With V trimmed by 6 bases and J by 1 base, 0 bases remained unmatched. The CDR3 DNA reads as TGTGCCAGTAGGGACAGGGGGAACACTGAAGCTTTCTTT. The encoded protein is CASRDRGNTEAFF.